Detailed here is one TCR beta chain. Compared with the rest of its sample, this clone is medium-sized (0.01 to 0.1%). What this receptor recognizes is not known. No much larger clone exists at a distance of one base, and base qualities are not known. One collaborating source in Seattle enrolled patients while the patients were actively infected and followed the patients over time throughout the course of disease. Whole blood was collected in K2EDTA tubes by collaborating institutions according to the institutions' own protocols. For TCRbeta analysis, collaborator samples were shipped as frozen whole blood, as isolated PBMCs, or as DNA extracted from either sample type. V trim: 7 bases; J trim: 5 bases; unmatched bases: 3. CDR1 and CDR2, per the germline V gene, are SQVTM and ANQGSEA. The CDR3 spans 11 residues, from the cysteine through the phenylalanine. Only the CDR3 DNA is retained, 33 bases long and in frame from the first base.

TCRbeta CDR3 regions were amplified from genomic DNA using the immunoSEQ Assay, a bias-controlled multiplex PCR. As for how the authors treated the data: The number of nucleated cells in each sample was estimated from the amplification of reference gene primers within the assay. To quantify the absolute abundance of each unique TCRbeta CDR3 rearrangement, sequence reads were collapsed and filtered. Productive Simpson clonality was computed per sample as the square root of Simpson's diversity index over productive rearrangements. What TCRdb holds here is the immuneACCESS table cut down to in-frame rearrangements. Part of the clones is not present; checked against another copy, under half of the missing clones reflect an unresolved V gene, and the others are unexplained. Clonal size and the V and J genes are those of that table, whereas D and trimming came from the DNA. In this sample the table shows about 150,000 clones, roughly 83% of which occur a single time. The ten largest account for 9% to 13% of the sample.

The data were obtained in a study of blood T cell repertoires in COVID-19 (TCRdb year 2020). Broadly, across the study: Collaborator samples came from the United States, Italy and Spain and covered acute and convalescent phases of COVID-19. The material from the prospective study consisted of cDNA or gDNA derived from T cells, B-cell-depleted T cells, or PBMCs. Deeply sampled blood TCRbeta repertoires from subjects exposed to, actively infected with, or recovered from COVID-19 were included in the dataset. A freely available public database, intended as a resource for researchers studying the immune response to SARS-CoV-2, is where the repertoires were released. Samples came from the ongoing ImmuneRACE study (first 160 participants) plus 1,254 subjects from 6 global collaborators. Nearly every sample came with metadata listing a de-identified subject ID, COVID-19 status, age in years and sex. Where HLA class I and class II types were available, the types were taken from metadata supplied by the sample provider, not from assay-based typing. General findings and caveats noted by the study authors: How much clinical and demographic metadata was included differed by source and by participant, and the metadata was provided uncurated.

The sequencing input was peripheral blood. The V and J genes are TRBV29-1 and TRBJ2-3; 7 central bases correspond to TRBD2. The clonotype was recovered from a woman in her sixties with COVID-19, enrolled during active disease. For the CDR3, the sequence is CSEKRGDTQYF. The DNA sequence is TGCAGCGAAAAGCGGGGAGATACGCAGTATTTT.